This TCR beta chain was sequenced in a study of cytomegalovirus exposure and HLA in healthy donors. The germline V gene encodes CDR1 SEHNR and CDR2 FQNEAQ (reference sequence). This CDR3 has 12 residues. On this clone: Relative to the germline gene, one junction end is altered; a read error may explain this.

Primers for the PCR totalled 60 Vbeta and 13 Jbeta. As handled by the study authors: Later work found tens of millions of unique TCR beta chains, with about 10 million shared. Here immunoSEQ multiplex PCR was the method, and the copy in TCRdb shows in-frame clones only, minus some. V, J and clone size are those of that table, while D and trimming were read from the DNA. The sample has 210,000 or so clones, about three quarters seen once. The receptor was isolated from a man between 35 and 55 years old in good health and CMV-seronegative. This chain links TRBV7-9 with TRBJ2-7; no definite D call. Sequenced input: PBMCs. CDR3 residues: CSSSFDTYEQYF. The CDR3 coding sequence is TGTTCCAGCAGCTTCGACACCTACGAGCAGTACTTC. Looking up the rest from reference TRBV7-9 and TRBJ2-7 gives the full variable domain: DTGVSQNPRHKITKRGQNVTFRCDPISEHNRLYWYRQTLGQGPEFLTYFQNEAQLEKSRLLSDRFSAERPKGSFSTLEIQRTEQGDSAMYLCSSSFDTYEQYFGPGTRLTVT.